These 20 T cell receptor beta chains were sequenced from one sample in a study of T-cell memory formation after mild COVID-19. TCRdb reprocessed the 5' RACE reads with MiXCR, giving one entry per CDR3 protein. The repertoire holds roughly 500,000 distinct CDR3 sequences, with just over 20% as singletons. Sequenced material: PBMCs or a T cell subset sorted from them (not recorded which). These receptors all stem from an adult woman who had mild COVID-19 (a few samples of this study predate the infection). Cell type and time point are not known.

This clonotype was recorded a few times. V usage is TRBV3-1 and J usage is TRBJ2-7; possible D gene TRBD1, 5 bases. The CDR3 runs 14 residues. The ends were cut back, 1 base at V and 2 bases at J, with 9 bases in the middle. The V gene's germline CDR1 is LGHDT and CDR2 YNNKEL (reference sequence). The CDR3 is CASSQAIQAYEQYF. The CDR3 DNA reads TGTGCCAGCAGCCAAGCGATACAGGCCTACGAGCAGTACTTC.

There are a few counts of this clonotype. The chain employs TRBV20-1 and TRBJ2-1, with D possibly TRBD2 on 6 matching bases. The CDR3 consists of 12 residues. V was shortened by 0 bases and J by 7 bases, with 7 bases between the two germline ends. Germline V lookup: CDR1 DFQATT, CDR2 SNEGSKA (reference sequence). The CDR3 region is CSARDGGNEQFF. In DNA form, the CDR3 reads TGCAGTGCTAGAGATGGGGGGAATGAGCAGTTCTTC.

This clonotype was counted only a few times. The chain links TRBV12-3 or TRBV12-4 to TRBJ2-6; weak D call: TRBD1 (5 bases). This CDR3 has 16 residues. The V gene lost 8 bases and the J gene lost 0 bases, with 14 bases spanning the gap. The CDR3 is CASGQGILSGANVLTF. CDR3 nucleotide sequence: TGTGCCAGCGGCCAGGGCATCCTCTCTGGGGCCAACGTCCTGACTTTC.

The rearrangement links TRBV6-1 to TRBJ2-1; 8 positions match TRBD2. CDR3 size: 16 residues. Trimming took 3 bases from V and 0 from J; bases not matched to a gene: 4. The germline CDR1 and CDR2 sequences are MNHNS and SASEGT. The CDR3 nucleotides are TGTGCCAGCAGTGATCCGAGCGGGGGCTCCTACAATGAGCAGTTCTTC. This gives the protein CASSDPSGGSYNEQFF.

This clonotype was counted only a few times. This chain connects TRBV24-1 to TRBJ2-7, with D maybe TRBD2 (5 bases). The CDR3 is 14 amino acids. V lost 2 bases, J lost 1 base, and 8 bases lay in between. Per the germline V gene, CDR1 is KGHDR and CDR2 is SFDVKD. This CDR3 reads CATSDSGESYEQYF. The CDR3 DNA reads as TGTGCCACCAGTGATTCCGGGGAGTCCTACGAGCAGTACTTC.

This clonotype was counted between two and nine times. V and J are TRBV7-2 and TRBJ1-2; the D gene is possibly TRBD1 (6 bases). CDR3 length: 14 amino acids. Germline CDR1 reads SGHTA; CDR2 reads FQGNSA. Trimming cost V 7 bases and J 4 bases, with 16 bases left between them. The CDR3 nucleotides read TGTGCCAGCAAGCCTCACAGGGCTGGCTATGGCTACACCTTC. Translation gives CASKPHRAGYGYTF.

This chain joins TRBV7-9 and TRBJ2-5; D is unclear. Germline-derived CDR1 and CDR2 are SEHNR and FQNEAQ (reference sequence). Trimming left V 2 bases short and J 9 bases short, with 7 bases between. There are 11 residues in the CDR3. The CDR3 DNA follows: TGTGCCAGCAGCTTAACCCAGTCCCAGTACTTC. The encoded protein is CASSLTQSQYF.

This clonotype was seen only a few times. Mismatch with germline at one junction end may stem from a read error. The V call is TRBV9, the J call TRBJ1-2; 10 nucleotides agree with TRBD1. Germline-derived CDR1 and CDR2 are SGDLS and YYNGEE. The CDR3 is made up of 13 amino acids. The CDR3 DNA reads TGTGCCAGCAGCGGACCGGGACAGGGGCCGAAGGCCTTC. Amino acid sequence: CASSGPGQGPKAF.

This clonotype was seen only a few times. The chain couples TRBV5-6 to TRBJ1-6, with a weak D call TRBD1 (5 bases). The CDR3 consists of 14 residues. The V and J ends lost 4 bases and 6 bases respectively, with 11 bases between them. Germline CDR1 and CDR2: SGHDT and YYEEEE. CDR3 amino acids: CASSEGAGNSPLHF. The CDR3, as DNA: TGTGCCAGCAGCGAAGGGGCAGGTAATTCACCCCTCCACTTT.

This clonotype was picked up many times. V usage is TRBV25-1 and J usage is TRBJ2-3; 11 bases line up with TRBD2. The J segment lost 4 bases and the V segment lost 2 bases, leaving 5 bases of the junction unmatched. Germline V gene lookup returns CDR1 MGHDK and CDR2 SYGVNS. The CDR3 totals 16 residues. CDR3 protein: CASSETSGRGPDTQYF. The CDR3, as DNA: TGTGCCAGCAGTGAAACTAGCGGGAGAGGCCCAGATACGCAGTATTTT.

This clonotype was detected only a few times. This chain links TRBV6-5 with TRBJ2-7, with 12 nucleotides matching TRBD2. Germline values: CDR1 MNHEY, CDR2 SVGAGI. The CDR3 has 15 amino acids. The V and J ends lost 5 bases and 7 bases, in that order; junction bases with no gene match: 9. CDR3 nucleotides: TGTGCCAGCAGTCACCGACTAGCGGGAGTGGGGGAGCAGTACTTC. Translation gives CASSHRLAGVGEQYF.

The rearrangement uses TRBV5-6 and TRBJ1-6, with D perhaps matching TRBD1 (5 bases). Trimming stripped 4 bases from V and 7 bases from J, with 12 bases between. The CDR3 contains 14 residues. Looked up from germline, CDR1 is SGHDT and CDR2 is YYEEEE. The chain's CDR3 is CASSIGHSNSPLHF. The DNA for the CDR3 is TGTGCCAGCAGCATAGGACATAGCAATTCACCCCTCCACTTT.

This clonotype was seen a few times. This CDR3 is CASTPILASEYEQFF. The DNA of the CDR3 is TGCGCCAGCACACCAATACTAGCTTCGGAATATGAGCAGTTCTTC. This rearrangement joins TRBV5-1 to TRBJ2-1, with D possibly matching TRBD2 (6 bases). V gave up 6 bases and J gave up 8 bases, with 21 bases separating them. Germline V gives CDR1 SGHRS, CDR2 YFSETQ. There are 15 residues in the CDR3.

This clonotype was detected a few times. V and J are TRBV5-4 and TRBJ2-3, with TRBD2 matching 8 bases. Trimming cost V 3 bases and J 2 bases; bases outside gene matches: 5. This CDR3 has 15 amino acids. Germline V lookup: CDR1 SGHNT, CDR2 YYREEE (reference sequence). CDR3 in amino acids: CASSSGLGVTDTQYF. The DNA of the CDR3 is TGTGCCAGCAGCTCGGGACTAGGAGTCACAGATACGCAGTATTTT.

This clonotype was detected a few times. The chain has TRBV3-1 and TRBJ1-1; D is ambiguous. CDR1 and CDR2 from the germline V gene are LGHDT and YNNKEL (reference sequence). The V end was cut by 2 bases, the J end by 1 base, with 5 bases between. This CDR3 has 13 amino acids. CDR3 region: CASSQYQNTEAFF. The CDR3 DNA reads TGTGCCAGCAGCCAATATCAGAACACTGAAGCTTTCTTT. Full variable domain (remainder filled in from reference TRBV3-1 and TRBJ1-1): DTAVSQTPKYLVTQMGNDKSIKCEQNLGHDTMYWYKQDSKKFLKIMFSYNNKELIINETVPNRFSPKSPDKAHLNLHINSLELGDSAVYFCASSQYQNTEAFFGQGTRLTVV.

V usage is TRBV7-9 and J usage is TRBJ2-7, with no clear D. V lost 2 bases and J lost 0, with 14 bases in between. CDR1 SEHNR and CDR2 FQNEAQ come from the germline V gene (reference sequence). This CDR3 comprises 16 residues. The CDR3 DNA follows: TGTGCCAGCAGCTTAAGGTGGGGTCAGACCTCCTACGAGCAGTACTTC. This translates into CASSLRWGQTSYEQYF.

This clonotype was counted a few times. This chain connects TRBV5-1 to TRBJ2-1; 7 nucleotides match TRBD2. The CDR3 is 15 amino acids. Unmatched junction bases numbered 13, after V lost 5 bases and J lost 8 bases. Germline V lookup: CDR1 SGHRS, CDR2 YFSETQ. CDR3 region: CASRGGGGLGDEQFF. CDR3 nucleotides: TGCGCCAGCAGAGGAGGCGGGGGACTCGGGGATGAGCAGTTCTTC.

The V and J genes are TRBV14 and TRBJ2-1; TRBD2 matches at 12 bases. CDR3 length: 18 amino acids. Germline-derived CDR1 and CDR2 are SGHDN and FVKESK. V trimming: 4 bases; J trimming: 4 bases; junction bases outside the gene matches: 11. The CDR3 coding sequence is TGTGCCAGCAGCCTCAGGCCTCTAGCGGGGGGGCTTTACAATGAGCAGTTCTTC. Encoded protein: CASSLRPLAGGLYNEQFF.

This chain joins TRBV19 and TRBJ2-2, with D hard to call. V lost 4 bases and J 1 base, leaving 7 bases between the germline ends. There are 14 residues in the CDR3. Germline assignment: CDR1 LNHDA and CDR2 SQIVND (reference sequence). The CDR3 reads CASSTTRNTGELFF. DNA for the CDR3: TGTGCCAGTAGTACTACAAGGAACACCGGGGAGCTGTTTTTT.

The V gene is TRBV3-1, the J gene TRBJ2-3, with a tentative D call TRBD2 (7 bases). This CDR3 region has 14 residues. The germline CDR1 and CDR2 sequences are LGHDT and YNNKEL (reference sequence). The ends were cut back, 1 base at V and 8 bases at J, with 13 bases in the middle. The CDR3, as DNA: TGTGCCAGCAGCCAAGGGGGGGGCTCGGTTACGCAGTATTTT. Protein: CASSQGGGSVTQYF.